This paragraph covers one T cell receptor (beta chain) sequence. Sequencing was performed with immunoSEQ multiplex PCR; in TCRdb, only in-frame clones are kept and a portion is missing. The sample lists under 110,000 clones, 90% occurring once. This sample is part of a study of T cell responses to AZD1222 COVID-19 vaccine. The germline V gene has CDR1 SGHNT and CDR2 YYREEE (reference sequence). The V end was cut by 2 bases, the J end by 6 bases, with 5 bases between. This CDR3 spans 12 amino acids. The rearrangement uses TRBV5-4 and TRBJ2-2; D ambiguous. The starting material was peripheral blood, obtained 28 days after the second AZD1222 dose. The source of this sequence is an adult who received the AZD1222 COVID-19 vaccine. The CDR3 region is CASSFASGELFF. In DNA, the CDR3 is TGTGCCAGCAGCTTTGCTTCCGGGGAGCTGTTTTTT.